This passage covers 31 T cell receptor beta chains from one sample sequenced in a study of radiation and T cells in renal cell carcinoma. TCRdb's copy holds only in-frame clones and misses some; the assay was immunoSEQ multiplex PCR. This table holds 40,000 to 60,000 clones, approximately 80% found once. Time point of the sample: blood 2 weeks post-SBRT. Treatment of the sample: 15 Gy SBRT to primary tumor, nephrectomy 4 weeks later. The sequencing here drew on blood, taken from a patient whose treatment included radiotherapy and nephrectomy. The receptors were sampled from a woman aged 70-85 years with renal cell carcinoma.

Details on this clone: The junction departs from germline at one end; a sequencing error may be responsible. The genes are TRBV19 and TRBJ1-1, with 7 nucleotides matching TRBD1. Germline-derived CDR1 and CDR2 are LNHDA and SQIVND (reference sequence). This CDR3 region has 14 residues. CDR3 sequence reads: CASRIGGAYDEAFF. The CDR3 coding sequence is TGTGCCAGTAGGATAGGGGGCGCGTACGATGAAGCTTTCTTT.

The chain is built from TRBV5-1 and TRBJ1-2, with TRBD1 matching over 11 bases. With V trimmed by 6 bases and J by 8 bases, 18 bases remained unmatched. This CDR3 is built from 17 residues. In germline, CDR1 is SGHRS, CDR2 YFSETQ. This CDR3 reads CASIQSPGQGDDFGYTF. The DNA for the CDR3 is TGCGCCAGCATCCAGTCTCCGGGACAGGGGGATGATTTCGGCTACACCTTC.

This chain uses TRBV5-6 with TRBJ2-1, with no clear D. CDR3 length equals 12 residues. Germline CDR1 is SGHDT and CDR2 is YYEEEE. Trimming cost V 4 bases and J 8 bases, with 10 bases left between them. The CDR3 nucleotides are TGTGCCAGCAGCCAGACCTGGGATGAGCAGTTCTTC. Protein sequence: CASSQTWDEQFF.

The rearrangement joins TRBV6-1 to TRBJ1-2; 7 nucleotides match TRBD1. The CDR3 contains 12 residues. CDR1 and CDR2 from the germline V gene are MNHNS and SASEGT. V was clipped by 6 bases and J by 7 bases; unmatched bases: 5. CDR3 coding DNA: TGTGCCAGCAGGATTAACAGGGGTGGCTACACCTTC. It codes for CASRINRGGYTF.

CDR3 in DNA: TGTGCCAGCAGCTTTTTCACAGGGTCTGGAAACACCATATATTTT. It specifies CASSFFTGSGNTIYF. The chain links TRBV7-2 to TRBJ1-3, with a possible D match to TRBD1 (6 bases). V gave up 3 bases and J gave up 1 base, with 10 bases separating them. The CDR3 is made up of 15 amino acids. Germline CDR1 is SGHTA and CDR2 is FQGNSA.

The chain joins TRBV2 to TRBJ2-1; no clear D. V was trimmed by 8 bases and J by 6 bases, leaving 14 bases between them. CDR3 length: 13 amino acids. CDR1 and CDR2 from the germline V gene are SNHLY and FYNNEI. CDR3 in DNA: TGTGCCAGCCCTAGGGCCTTGGGCAATGAGCAGTTCTTC. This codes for CASPRALGNEQFF.

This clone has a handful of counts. Written as DNA, the CDR3 is TGTGCCACCAGCAGAGACGGTCAGCCCCAGCATTTT. Amino acid sequence: CATSRDGQPQHF. The V call is TRBV15, the J call TRBJ1-5, with D hard to call. The CDR3 is 12 amino acids. Deletions cut 0 bases from V and 6 bases from J, with 3 bases between. In germline, CDR1 is LNHNV, CDR2 YYDKDF (reference sequence).

DNA of the CDR3: TGTGCCAGCAGCTACCGGGACATTTACTCTGGGGCCAACGTCCTGACTTTC. Protein sequence: CASSYRDIYSGANVLTF. The chain uses TRBV7-8 and TRBJ2-6; possibly TRBD1 for D (6 bases). The germline V and J ends were trimmed by 4 bases and 0 bases, with 13 bases remaining between them. Germline V gene data show CDR1 as SGHVS and CDR2 as FQNEAQ. The CDR3 covers 17 residues.

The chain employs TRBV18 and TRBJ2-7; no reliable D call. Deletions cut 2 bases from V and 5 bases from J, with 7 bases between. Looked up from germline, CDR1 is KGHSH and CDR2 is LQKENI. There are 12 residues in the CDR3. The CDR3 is CASSPEGNEQYF. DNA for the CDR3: TGTGCCAGCTCACCAGAAGGGAACGAGCAGTACTTC.

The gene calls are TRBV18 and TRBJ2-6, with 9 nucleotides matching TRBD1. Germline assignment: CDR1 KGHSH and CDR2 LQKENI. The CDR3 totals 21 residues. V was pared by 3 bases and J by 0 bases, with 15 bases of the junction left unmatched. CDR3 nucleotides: TGTGCCAGCTCACCTCATAGGGTCGGGACAGGGTCCTTCTCTGGGGCCAACGTCCTGACTTTC. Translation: CASSPHRVGTGSFSGANVLTF.

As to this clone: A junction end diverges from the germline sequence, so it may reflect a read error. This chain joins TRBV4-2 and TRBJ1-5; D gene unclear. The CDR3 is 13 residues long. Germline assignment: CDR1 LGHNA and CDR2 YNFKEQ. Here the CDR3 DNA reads TGTGCCAGCAGCCGAGGTACCAACCAGCACCAGCATTTT. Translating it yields CASSRGTNQHQHF.

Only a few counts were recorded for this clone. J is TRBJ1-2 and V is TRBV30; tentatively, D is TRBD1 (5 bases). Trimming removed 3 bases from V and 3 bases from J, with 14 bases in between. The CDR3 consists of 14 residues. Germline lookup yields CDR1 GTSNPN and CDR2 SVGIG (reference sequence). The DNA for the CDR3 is TGTGCCTGGAGACACATTCGAGGGGACTATGGCTACACCTTC. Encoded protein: CAWRHIRGDYGYTF. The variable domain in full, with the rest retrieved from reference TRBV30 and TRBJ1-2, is SQTIHQWPATLVQPVGSPLSLECTVEGTSNPNLYWYRQAAGRGLQLLFYSVGIGQISSEVPQNLSASRPQDRQFILSSKKLLLSDSGFYLCAWRHIRGDYGYTFGSGTRLTVV.

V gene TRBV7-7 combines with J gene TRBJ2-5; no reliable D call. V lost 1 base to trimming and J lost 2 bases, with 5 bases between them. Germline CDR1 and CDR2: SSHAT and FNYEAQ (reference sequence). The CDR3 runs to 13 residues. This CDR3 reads CASSLDSQETQYF. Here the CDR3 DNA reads TGTGCCAGCAGCTTAGACAGTCAAGAGACCCAGTACTTC.

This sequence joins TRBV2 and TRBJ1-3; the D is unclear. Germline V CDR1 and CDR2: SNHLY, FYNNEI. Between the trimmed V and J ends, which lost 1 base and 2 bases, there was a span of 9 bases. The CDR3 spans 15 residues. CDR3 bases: TGTGCCAGCAGTGAAGATGGGCTACCTGGAAACACCATATATTTT. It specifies CASSEDGLPGNTIYF.

CDR3 DNA: TGTGCCAGCAGCCAAGTCTTCATCGATAGCAATCAGCCCCAGCATTTT. Translating gives CASSQVFIDSNQPQHF. The chain carries TRBV4-2 and TRBJ1-5; D remains ambiguous. Germline CDR1 LGHNA, CDR2 YNFKEQ. CDR3 length equals 16 residues. V was shortened by 1 base and J by 0 bases, with 10 bases between the two germline ends.

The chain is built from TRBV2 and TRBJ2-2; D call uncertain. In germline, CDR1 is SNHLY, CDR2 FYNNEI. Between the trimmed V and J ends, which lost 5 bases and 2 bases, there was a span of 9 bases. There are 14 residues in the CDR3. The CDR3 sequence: CASSSNSNTGELFF. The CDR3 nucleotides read TGTGCCAGCAGTTCCAATTCAAACACCGGGGAGCTGTTTTTT.

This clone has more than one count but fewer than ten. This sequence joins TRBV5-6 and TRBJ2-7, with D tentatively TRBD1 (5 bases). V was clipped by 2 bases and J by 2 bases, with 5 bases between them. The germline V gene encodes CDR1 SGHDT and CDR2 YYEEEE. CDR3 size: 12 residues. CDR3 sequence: CASSFRAYEQYF. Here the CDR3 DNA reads TGTGCCAGCAGCTTCAGGGCCTACGAGCAGTACTTC.

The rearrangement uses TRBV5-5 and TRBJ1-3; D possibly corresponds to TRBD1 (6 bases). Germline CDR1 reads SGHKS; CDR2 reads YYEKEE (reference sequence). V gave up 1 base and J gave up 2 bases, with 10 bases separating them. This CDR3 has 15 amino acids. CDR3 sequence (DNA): TGTGCCAGCAGCTTGCCAGGGGCTGCTGGAAACACCATATATTTT. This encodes CASSLPGAAGNTIYF.

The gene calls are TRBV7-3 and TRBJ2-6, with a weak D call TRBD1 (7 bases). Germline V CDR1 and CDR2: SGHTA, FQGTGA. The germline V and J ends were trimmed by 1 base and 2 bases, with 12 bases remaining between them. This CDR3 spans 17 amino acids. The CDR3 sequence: CASSLNPRGAGANVLTF. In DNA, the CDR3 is TGTGCCAGCAGCTTAAACCCCAGGGGGGCTGGGGCCAACGTCCTGACTTTC.

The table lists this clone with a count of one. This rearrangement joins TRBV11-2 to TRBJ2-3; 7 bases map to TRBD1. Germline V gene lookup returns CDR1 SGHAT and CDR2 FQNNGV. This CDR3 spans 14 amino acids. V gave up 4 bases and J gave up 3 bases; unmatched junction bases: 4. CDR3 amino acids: CASSSGQTTDTQYF. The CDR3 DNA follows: TGTGCCAGCAGCTCGGGACAGACAACAGATACGCAGTATTTT.

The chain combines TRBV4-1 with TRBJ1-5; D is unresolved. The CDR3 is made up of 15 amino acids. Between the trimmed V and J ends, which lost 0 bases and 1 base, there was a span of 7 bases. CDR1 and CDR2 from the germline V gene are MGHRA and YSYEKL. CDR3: CASSQDRSSNQPQHF. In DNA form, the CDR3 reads TGCGCCAGCAGCCAAGATCGTTCCAGCAATCAGCCCCAGCATTTT.

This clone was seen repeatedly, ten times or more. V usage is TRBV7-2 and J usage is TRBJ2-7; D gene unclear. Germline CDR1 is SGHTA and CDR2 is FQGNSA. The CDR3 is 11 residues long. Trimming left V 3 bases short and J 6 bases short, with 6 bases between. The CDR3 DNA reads TGTGCCAGCAGCTTCGCAGTCGAGCAGTACTTC. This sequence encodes CASSFAVEQYF.

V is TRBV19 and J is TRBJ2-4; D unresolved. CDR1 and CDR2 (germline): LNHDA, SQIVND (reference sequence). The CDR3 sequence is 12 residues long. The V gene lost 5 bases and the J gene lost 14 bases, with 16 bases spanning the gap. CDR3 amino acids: CASSAQMAQKYF. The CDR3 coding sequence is TGTGCCAGTAGTGCCCAGATGGCACAAAAGTACTTC. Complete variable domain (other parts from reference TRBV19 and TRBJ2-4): DGGITQSPKYLFRKEGQNVTLSCEQNLNHDAMYWYRQDPGQGLRLIYYSQIVNDFQKGDIAEGYSVSREKKESFPLTVTSAQKNPTAFYLCASSAQMAQKYFGAGTRLSVL.

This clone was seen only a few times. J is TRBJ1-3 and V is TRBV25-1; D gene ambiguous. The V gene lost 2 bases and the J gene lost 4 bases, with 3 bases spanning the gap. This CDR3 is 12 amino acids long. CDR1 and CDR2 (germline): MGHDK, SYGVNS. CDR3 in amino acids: CASSEAGNTIYF. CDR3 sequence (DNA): TGTGCCAGCAGTGAAGCGGGAAACACCATATATTTT. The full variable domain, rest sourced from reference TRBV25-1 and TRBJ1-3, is EADIYQTPRYLVIGTGKKITLECSQTMGHDKMYWYQQDPGMELHLIHYSYGVNSTEKGDLSSESTVSRIRTEHFPLTLESARPSHTSQYLCASSEAGNTIYFGEGSWLTVV.

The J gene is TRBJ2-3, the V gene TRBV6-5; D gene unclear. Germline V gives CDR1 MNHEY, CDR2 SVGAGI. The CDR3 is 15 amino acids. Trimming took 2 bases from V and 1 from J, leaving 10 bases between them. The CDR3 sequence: CASSYASLGTDTQYF. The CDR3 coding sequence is TGTGCCAGCAGTTACGCGAGTCTGGGCACAGATACGCAGTATTTT.

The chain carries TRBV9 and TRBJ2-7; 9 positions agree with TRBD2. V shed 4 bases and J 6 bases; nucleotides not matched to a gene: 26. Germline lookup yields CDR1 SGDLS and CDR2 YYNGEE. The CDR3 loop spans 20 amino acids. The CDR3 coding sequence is TGTGCCAGCAGCTCTTCGGATCGTCTAGCGGGGTCCTGGGGTGGCGGCGAGCAGTACTTC. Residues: CASSSSDRLAGSWGGGEQYF. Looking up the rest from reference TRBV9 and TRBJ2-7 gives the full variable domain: DSGVTQTPKHLITATGQRVTLRCSPRSGDLSVYWYQQSLDQGLQFLIQYYNGEERAKGNILERFSAQQFPDLHSELNLSSLELGDSALYFCASSSSDRLAGSWGGGEQYFGPGTRLTVT.

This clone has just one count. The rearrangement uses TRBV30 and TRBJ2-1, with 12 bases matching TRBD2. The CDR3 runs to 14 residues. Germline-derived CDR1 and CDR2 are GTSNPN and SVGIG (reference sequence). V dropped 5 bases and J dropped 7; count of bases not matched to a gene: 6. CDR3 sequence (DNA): TGTGCCTGGGACCTAGCGGGAGGGCCGAATGAGCAGTTCTTC. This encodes CAWDLAGGPNEQFF.

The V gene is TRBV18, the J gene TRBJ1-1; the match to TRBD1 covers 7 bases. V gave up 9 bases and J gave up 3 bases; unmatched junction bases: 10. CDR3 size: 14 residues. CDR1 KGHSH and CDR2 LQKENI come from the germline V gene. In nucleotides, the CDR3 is TGTGCCAGTTCTCCCGACAGGGTGGACACTGAAGCTTTCTTT. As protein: CASSPDRVDTEAFF.

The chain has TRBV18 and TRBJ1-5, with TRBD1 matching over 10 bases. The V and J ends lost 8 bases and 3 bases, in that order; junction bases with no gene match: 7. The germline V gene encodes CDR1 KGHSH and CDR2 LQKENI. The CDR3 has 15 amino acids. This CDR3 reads CASTLGTGDNQPQHF. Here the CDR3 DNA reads TGTGCCAGCACTCTAGGGACAGGGGACAATCAGCCCCAGCATTTT.

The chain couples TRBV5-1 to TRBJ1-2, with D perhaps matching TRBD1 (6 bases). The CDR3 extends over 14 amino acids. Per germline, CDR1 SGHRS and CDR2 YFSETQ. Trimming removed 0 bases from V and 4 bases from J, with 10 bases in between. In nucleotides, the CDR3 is TGCGCCAGCAGCTTGGGTGACAGGACCTATGGCTACACCTTC. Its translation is CASSLGDRTYGYTF. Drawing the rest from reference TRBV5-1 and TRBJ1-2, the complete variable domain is KAGVTQTPRYLIKTRGQQVTLSCSPISGHRSVSWYQQTPGQGLQFLFEYFSETQRNKGNFPGRFSGRQFSNSRSEMNVSTLELGDSALYLCASSLGDRTYGYTFGSGTRLTVV.

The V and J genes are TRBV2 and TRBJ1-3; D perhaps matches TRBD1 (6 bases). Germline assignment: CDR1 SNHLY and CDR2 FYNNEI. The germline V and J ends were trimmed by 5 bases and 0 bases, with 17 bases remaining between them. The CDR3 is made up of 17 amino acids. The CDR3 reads CASSPGRGRGSGNTIYF. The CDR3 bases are TGTGCCAGCAGTCCGGGCCGGGGGCGAGGCTCTGGAAACACCATATATTTT.